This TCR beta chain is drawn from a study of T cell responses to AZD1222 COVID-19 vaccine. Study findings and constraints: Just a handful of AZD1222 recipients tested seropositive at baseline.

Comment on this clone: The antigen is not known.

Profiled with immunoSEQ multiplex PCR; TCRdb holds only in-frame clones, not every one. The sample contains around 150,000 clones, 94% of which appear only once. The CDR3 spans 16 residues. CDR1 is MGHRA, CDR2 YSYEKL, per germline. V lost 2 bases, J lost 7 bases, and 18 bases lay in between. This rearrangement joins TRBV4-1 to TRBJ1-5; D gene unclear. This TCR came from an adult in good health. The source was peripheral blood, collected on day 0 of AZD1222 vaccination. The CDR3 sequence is CASSQSPTGRGQPQHF. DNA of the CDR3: TGCGCCAGCAGCCAATCTCCAACGGGTCGCGGACAGCCCCAGCATTTT.